These T cell receptor beta chains were read from a single sample in a study of T cell repertoires in cytomegalovirus infection. TCRdb re-analysed the reads in MiXCR, keeping a single row per CDR3 protein. Among fewer than 1,000,000 distinct CDR3 sequences, 25% to 40% were seen once, and the ten largest hold roughly 12%. These TCRs' antigens remain unknown. This sample comprised cultured CD8+ T cells from PBMCs, obtained from culture after CMV antigen stimulation. The receptor set was obtained from a human donor in good health (CMV status not recorded). Some clones in this sample may be carry-over from other donors' samples. The CDR3 runs from the conserved cysteine through the conserved F or W. D genes are given only for firm matches. Size tells how often a clone was seen (once, few, many) or the class of an expanded clone, and some rows leave it out.

TRBJ2-1 | . | TRBV7-6 | many | CASSRTETGHNEQFF | TGTGCCAGCAGCCGGACTGAGACGGGACACAATGAGCAGTTCTTC
TRBJ1-5 | . | TRBV7-2 | many | CASSRAQVMDNQPQHF | TGTGCCAGCAGCCGCGCGCAAGTCATGGACAATCAGCCCCAGCATTTT
TRBJ2-3 | . | TRBV7-4 | . | CASSLVGSGPDTDTQYF | TGTGCCAGCAGCTTAGTAGGTTCGGGCCCAGACACAGATACGCAGTATTTT
TRBJ2-1 | . | TRBV6-5 | . | CASSYGPFGEQFF | TGTGCCAGCAGTTATGGGCCCTTCGGTGAGCAGTTCTTC
TRBJ2-7 | . | TRBV5-5 | . | CASSPNPARGDEQYF | TGTGCCAGCAGTCCAAATCCGGCCCGAGGGGACGAGCAGTACTTC
TRBJ1-6 | . | TRBV19 | . | CASTMRDINSPLHF | TGTGCCAGTACCATGAGGGACATCAATTCACCCCTCCACTTT
TRBJ1-2 | . | TRBV10-3 | few | CAIGDDGGRLYGYTF | TGTGCCATCGGGGATGATGGGGGGCGCCTGTATGGCTACACCTTC
TRBJ2-4 | . | TRBV7-8 | . | CASSSRDSPAKNIQYF | TGTGCCAGCAGCTCTCGTGACAGCCCGGCCAAAAACATTCAGTACTTC
TRBJ2-2 | . | TRBV25-1 | . | CASRGERNKESTGELFF | TGTGCCAGCCGAGGAGAAAGAAACAAGGAGAGCACCGGGGAGCTGTTTTTT
TRBJ1-4 | . | TRBV7-2 | many | CASSLGVGIWGASNEKLFF | TGTGCCAGCAGCTTAGGTGTCGGTATCTGGGGCGCATCTAATGAAAAACTGTTTTTT
TRBJ2-3 | TRBD2 | TRBV4-1 | few | CASSHRGLDPADTQYF | TGCGCCAGCAGCCACCGGGGACTAGACCCGGCAGATACGCAGTATTTT
TRBJ1-5 | . | TRBV7-2 | many | CASSLESNQPQHF | TGTGCCAGCAGCTTAGAGAGCAATCAGCCCCAGCATTTT
TRBJ2-7 | . | TRBV20-1 | . | CSARGTGALYEQYF | TGCAGTGCTAGAGGAACGGGGGCCCTCTACGAGCAGTACTTC
TRBJ1-2 | . | TRBV5-1 | . | CASSFRQIFLGEDGYTF | TGCGCCAGCAGCTTCCGTCAGATCTTCCTTGGGGAGGATGGCTACACCTTC
TRBJ1-5 | . | TRBV9 | . | CANSFRDGNQPQHF | TGTGCCAACAGCTTCCGGGACGGCAATCAGCCCCAGCATTTT
TRBJ1-2 | . | TRBV9 | . | CATEGGRGYTF | TGTGCCACGGAGGGGGGTCGAGGCTACACCTTC
TRBJ2-1 | . | TRBV28 | . | CAGSTLQGTPYNEQFF | TGTGCCGGCAGTACCCTACAGGGCACCCCCTACAATGAGCAGTTCTTC